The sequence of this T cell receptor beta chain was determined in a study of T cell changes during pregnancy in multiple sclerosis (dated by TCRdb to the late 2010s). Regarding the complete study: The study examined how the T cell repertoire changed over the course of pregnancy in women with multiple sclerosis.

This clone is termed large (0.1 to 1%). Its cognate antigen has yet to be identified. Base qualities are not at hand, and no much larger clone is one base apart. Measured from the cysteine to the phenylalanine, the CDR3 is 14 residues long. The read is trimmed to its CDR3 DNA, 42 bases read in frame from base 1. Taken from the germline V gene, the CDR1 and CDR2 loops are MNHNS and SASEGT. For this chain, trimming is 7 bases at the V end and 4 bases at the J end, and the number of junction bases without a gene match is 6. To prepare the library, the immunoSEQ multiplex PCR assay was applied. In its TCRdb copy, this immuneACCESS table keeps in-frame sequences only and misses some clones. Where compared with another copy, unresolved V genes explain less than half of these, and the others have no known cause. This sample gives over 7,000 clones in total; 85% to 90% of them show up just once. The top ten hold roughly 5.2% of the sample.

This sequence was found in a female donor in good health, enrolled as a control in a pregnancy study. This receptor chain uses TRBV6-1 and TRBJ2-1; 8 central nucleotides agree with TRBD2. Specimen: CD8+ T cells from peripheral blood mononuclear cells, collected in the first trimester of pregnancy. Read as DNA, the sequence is TGTGCCAGCAAAATAGCGGGGTTGTACAATGAGCAGTTCTTC. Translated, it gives CASKIAGLYNEQFF.